Following are 25 T cell receptor beta chains from one sample sequenced in a study of cytomegalovirus exposure and HLA in healthy donors. TCRdb keeps only in-frame clones here, not all; method: immunoSEQ multiplex PCR. The sample lists roughly 150,000 clones, 89% seen once, with about a tenth in the top ten. Sequenced: PBMCs. These receptors were obtained from a young woman in good health and CMV-seropositive.

This chain joins TRBV5-1 and TRBJ1-4; 8 bases align to TRBD1. The germline CDR1 and CDR2 sequences are SGHRS and YFSETQ. The CDR3 is 14 amino acids. V gave up 3 bases and J gave up 7 bases; unmatched junction bases: 5. The CDR3: CASSSGQESEKLFF. In DNA, the CDR3 is TGCGCCAGCAGCTCGGGACAGGAAAGTGAAAAACTGTTTTTT.

The V and J genes are TRBV19 and TRBJ2-1; 8 nucleotides align to TRBD1. Unmatched junction bases numbered 10, after V lost 7 bases and J lost 8 bases. In germline, CDR1 is LNHDA, CDR2 SQIVND (reference sequence). This CDR3 region has 14 residues. The CDR3 reads CASMPRQGLDEQFF. DNA for the CDR3: TGTGCCAGTATGCCGAGACAGGGGTTAGATGAGCAGTTCTTC. The variable domain in full, with the rest retrieved from reference TRBV19 and TRBJ2-1, is DGGITQSPKYLFRKEGQNVTLSCEQNLNHDAMYWYRQDPGQGLRLIYYSQIVNDFQKGDIAEGYSVSREKKESFPLTVTSAQKNPTAFYLCASMPRQGLDEQFFGPGTRLTVL.

The chain has TRBV19 and TRBJ1-1; 7 bases fit TRBD1. This CDR3 has 14 amino acids. V lost 5 bases and J lost 2; bases outside the gene matches: 5. Germline loops: CDR1 LNHDA, CDR2 SQIVND (reference sequence). CDR3 amino acids: CASSLGQLNTEAFF. The CDR3 DNA sequence: TGTGCCAGTAGTCTGGGACAGCTCAACACTGAAGCTTTCTTT.

The CDR3 is CASSSEDRVINYGYTF. The CDR3 coding sequence is TGTGCCAGCAGTTCTGAGGACAGGGTGATTAACTATGGCTACACCTTC. The chain is built from TRBV28 and TRBJ1-2; 8 nucleotides line up with TRBD1. Germline V CDR1 and CDR2: MDHEN, SYDVKM. V gave up 4 bases and J gave up 1 base; unmatched junction bases: 8. The length of the CDR3 is 16 residues.

The gene calls are TRBV6-4 and TRBJ2-1, with 8 bases identical to TRBD2. After removal of 4 bases from V and 7 bases from J, the junction contained 9 bases not matched to a gene. The CDR3 runs to 15 residues. Per the germline V gene, CDR1 is MRHNA and CDR2 is SNTAGT. CDR3 DNA sequence: TGTGCCAGCAGTGCTCATACGGGAGGGAGGAATGAGCAGTTCTTC. Its translation: CASSAHTGGRNEQFF.

V is TRBV5-1 and J is TRBJ2-5; D perhaps matches TRBD1 (5 bases). The CDR3 consists of 14 residues. Germline V gene sequence: CDR1 SGHRS, CDR2 YFSETQ. V lost 1 base, J lost 3 bases, and 10 bases lay in between. CDR3 DNA sequence: TGCGCCAGCAGCTTGCAGGGTCCCAAAGAGACCCAGTACTTC. Protein sequence: CASSLQGPKETQYF.

V is TRBV11-2 and J is TRBJ2-2; TRBD2 aligns across 8 bases. The CDR3 length is 15 residues. The ends lost 2 bases at V and 5 bases at J; junction bases unmatched: 4. Germline V gives CDR1 SGHAT, CDR2 FQNNGV. The DNA of the CDR3 is TGTGCCAGCAGCTTAAAACTAGCGGAGACCGGGGAGCTGTTTTTT. Its translation: CASSLKLAETGELFF.

V gene TRBV14 combines with J gene TRBJ2-6, with D maybe TRBD1 (5 bases). The CDR3 is made up of 18 amino acids. The V and J ends lost 2 bases and 3 bases respectively, with 17 bases between them. Germline values: CDR1 SGHDN, CDR2 FVKESK. This chain's CDR3 is CASSQKTVHSFGANVLTF. The CDR3 DNA reads as TGTGCCAGCAGCCAAAAGACAGTTCACTCCTTTGGGGCCAACGTCCTGACTTTC.

This rearrangement joins TRBV19 to TRBJ2-1, with TRBD2 matching 7 bases. The trim removed 3 bases at V and 0 bases at J, leaving 8 bases unmatched. CDR1 is LNHDA, CDR2 SQIVND, per germline (reference sequence). The CDR3 runs 17 residues. CDR3 in DNA: TGTGCCAGTAGTATCAGCCCTAGCGGATCCTCCTACAATGAGCAGTTCTTC. It codes for CASSISPSGSSYNEQFF.

The chain joins TRBV9 to TRBJ2-5, with 7 bases matching TRBD2. The J segment lost 1 base and the V segment lost 0 bases, leaving 3 bases of the junction unmatched. This CDR3 has 15 amino acids. In germline, CDR1 is SGDLS, CDR2 YYNGEE. CDR3 loop: CASSVEGLPQETQYF. The DNA for the CDR3 is TGTGCCAGCAGCGTAGAGGGACTACCCCAAGAGACCCAGTACTTC.

The gene calls are TRBV11-2 and TRBJ2-5; no reliable D call. V was pared by 6 bases and J by 4 bases, with 12 bases between. The CDR3 consists of 13 residues. The germline gives CDR1 SGHAT, CDR2 FQNNGV. In DNA form, the CDR3 reads TGTGCCAGCAGACTCCCGCCCGGAGAGACCCAGTACTTC. This codes for CASRLPPGETQYF. Based on the CDR3 plus reference TRBV11-2 and TRBJ2-5, the full variable domain is EAGVAQSPRYKIIEKRQSVAFWCNPISGHATLYWYQQILGQGPKLLIQFQNNGVVDDSQLPKDRFSAERLKGVDSTLKIQPAKLEDSAVYLCASRLPPGETQYFGPGTRLLVL.

The chain uses TRBV18 and TRBJ1-1; tentatively, D is TRBD1 (5 bases). Trimming took 3 bases from V and 0 from J, leaving 11 bases between them. Germline V lookup: CDR1 KGHSH, CDR2 LQKENI. The CDR3 extends over 15 amino acids. The CDR3 DNA sequence: TGTGCCAGCTCACCCCCTGGGGGGGTGAACACTGAAGCTTTCTTT. Its translation: CASSPPGGVNTEAFF.

The CDR3 spells CASSPSSYEQYF. The CDR3 coding sequence is TGTGCCAGCAGCCCGAGCTCCTACGAGCAGTACTTC. The chain joins TRBV14 to TRBJ2-7, with D hard to call. Per germline, CDR1 SGHDN and CDR2 FVKESK. The length of the CDR3 is 12 residues. The germline V and J ends were trimmed by 4 bases and 0 bases, with 4 bases remaining between them.

This chain connects TRBV2 to TRBJ2-2, with TRBD2 identical over 7 bases. Germline V gene lookup returns CDR1 SNHLY and CDR2 FYNNEI. The trim removed 7 bases at V and 4 bases at J, leaving 6 bases unmatched. CDR3 length: 14 amino acids. This CDR3 reads CASKGGSGTGELFF. The CDR3, as DNA: TGTGCCAGCAAGGGCGGGAGCGGCACCGGGGAGCTGTTTTTT.

The chain employs TRBV5-1 and TRBJ2-2; 11 positions agree with TRBD2. This CDR3 contains 15 residues. Germline-derived CDR1 and CDR2 are SGHRS and YFSETQ. V gave up 9 bases and J gave up 3 bases; unmatched junction bases: 7. The CDR3 here is CATTPLAGDTGELFF. The CDR3 DNA reads TGCGCCACCACGCCACTAGCGGGAGACACCGGGGAGCTGTTTTTT.

The V call is TRBV29-1, the J call TRBJ2-1; 9 nucleotides align to TRBD2. Germline V gene lookup returns CDR1 SQVTM and CDR2 ANQGSEA. J gave up 10 bases and V 5 bases, and 12 bases lay outside the gene matches. This CDR3 region has 14 residues. CDR3 nucleotides: TGCAGCGTTCACCGTGGGGCGGGAGGGAACGAGCAGTTCTTC. As protein: CSVHRGAGGNEQFF.

The chain has TRBV27 and TRBJ2-1; the D gene is possibly TRBD1 (5 bases). The ends were cut back, 4 bases at V and 8 bases at J, with 12 bases in the middle. Germline CDR1 MNHEY, CDR2 SMNVEV (reference sequence). This CDR3 contains 13 residues. In DNA, the CDR3 is TGTGCCAGCAGTTCCCCAGGGCCACATGAGCAGTTCTTC. Its translation is CASSSPGPHEQFF.

This rearrangement joins TRBV7-3 to TRBJ2-2, with 11 bases fitting TRBD2. CDR3 length: 16 residues. Germline V lookup: CDR1 SGHTA, CDR2 FQGTGA. J lost 6 bases, V lost 2 bases, and 5 bases had no gene match. CDR3 amino acids: CASSLSSGRTPGELFF. The CDR3 coding sequence is TGTGCCAGCAGCTTATCTAGCGGGAGGACCCCCGGGGAGCTGTTTTTT.

V usage is TRBV18 and J usage is TRBJ2-5; 10 nucleotides match TRBD1. J gave up 1 base and V 8 bases, and 4 bases lay outside the gene matches. Looked up from germline, CDR1 is KGHSH and CDR2 is LQKENI. This CDR3 is 14 amino acids long. The CDR3 sequence: CASTGTGVQETQYF. The CDR3 DNA reads TGTGCCAGCACCGGGACAGGGGTCCAAGAGACCCAGTACTTC.

This rearrangement joins TRBV6-6 to TRBJ1-3; weak D call: TRBD1 (5 bases). Looked up from germline, CDR1 is MNHNY and CDR2 is SVGAGI (reference sequence). CDR3 size: 13 residues. Trimming stripped 6 bases from V and 4 bases from J, with 10 bases between. This CDR3 reads CASRAREGNTIYF. CDR3 nucleotide sequence: TGTGCCAGCAGAGCCAGGGAAGGAAACACCATATATTTT.

The V gene is TRBV21-1, the J gene TRBJ2-3; the D call in the table, TRBD1, was not verified against the DNA. TRBV21-1 is tagged as a pseudogene. The CDR3 spans 20 residues. For the CDR3, the DNA is TGTGCCAGCAGCAAAGAGGGGTGGCGACAGGGGGCCTTTAGGGCAGATACGCAGTATTTT. Protein product: CASSKEGWRQGAFRADTQYF.

CDR3 in DNA: TGTGCCAGCAGCTTGGACCGGCGGGGGGAGCTGTTTTTT. Protein sequence: CASSLDRRGELFF. The chain joins TRBV5-6 to TRBJ2-2; D remains ambiguous. Germline loops: CDR1 SGHDT, CDR2 YYEEEE. The CDR3 spans 13 residues. The V end lost 0 bases, the J end lost 8 bases, and 8 bases lay between the germline ends. Based on the CDR3 plus reference TRBV5-6 and TRBJ2-2, the full variable domain is DAGVTQSPTHLIKTRGQQVTLRCSPKSGHDTVSWYQQALGQGPQFIFQYYEEEERQRGNFPDRFSGHQFPNYSSELNVNALLLGDSALYLCASSLDRRGELFFGEGSRLTVL.

The rearrangement uses TRBV6-5 and TRBJ2-7; TRBD2 matches 8 bases. The trim removed 5 bases at V and 2 bases at J, leaving 8 bases unmatched. This CDR3 comprises 15 residues. Germline V gene sequence: CDR1 MNHEY, CDR2 SVGAGI. This CDR3 reads CASSMGGAGAYEQYF. CDR3 sequence (DNA): TGTGCCAGCAGTATGGGTGGAGCGGGAGCCTACGAGCAGTACTTC.

This chain's CDR3 is CATSRSNNEQYF. The CDR3 DNA sequence: TGTGCCACCAGCAGAAGTAACAACGAGCAGTACTTC. The J gene is TRBJ2-7, the V gene TRBV15; D not certain. CDR3 length: 12 amino acids. Germline CDR1 LNHNV, CDR2 YYDKDF (reference sequence). Between the trimmed V and J ends, which lost 2 bases and 5 bases, there was a span of 7 bases.

The rearrangement links TRBV9 to TRBJ2-7; TRBD1 agrees at 8 bases. V dropped 4 bases and J dropped 4; count of bases not matched to a gene: 10. Germline CDR1 reads SGDLS; CDR2 reads YYNGEE. CDR3 size: 15 residues. CDR3 loop: CASSSPGQGKYEQYF. DNA of the CDR3: TGTGCCAGCAGCTCTCCCGGACAGGGCAAGTACGAGCAGTACTTC. Full variable domain (outside the CDR3, taken from reference TRBV9 and TRBJ2-7): DSGVTQTPKHLITATGQRVTLRCSPRSGDLSVYWYQQSLDQGLQFLIQYYNGEERAKGNILERFSAQQFPDLHSELNLSSLELGDSALYFCASSSPGQGKYEQYFGPGTRLTVT.